The 18 T cell receptor beta chains below come from one sample, sequenced in a study of Graves' ophthalmopathy and Graves' hyperthyroidism. Amplification of TCR beta CDR3 regions used RNA transcripts. RT-PCR was first run with HTBI primers, then multiplex PCR in a second round. TCRdb called the multiplex PCR reads again in MiXCR, with one record for every CDR3 protein. This repertoire shows over a million distinct CDR3 sequences, about two fifths found once; its top ten account for more than 9.5%. Sequenced material: peripheral blood or thyroid tissue (not recorded which). These receptors all come from an adult man with Graves' hyperthyroidism.

The chain has TRBV11-3 and TRBJ2-2; 9 bases align to TRBD2. The CDR3 length is 15 residues. The V gene end was trimmed by 4 bases and the J gene end by 9 bases; junction bases not matched to a gene: 9. The V gene's germline CDR1 is SGHNT and CDR2 YENEEA. For the CDR3, the DNA is TGTGCCAGCAGCTCGAGACTAGCGGACCTACGGGAGCTGTTTTTT. Residues: CASSSRLADLRELFF.

This clonotype was detected only a few times. The CDR3 DNA follows: TGTGCCAGCAGTTACGGGACAAAAGTTGCTCAGCCCCAGCATTTT. Protein product: CASSYGTKVAQPQHF. The genes are TRBV6-5 and TRBJ1-5, with D maybe TRBD1 (6 bases). The CDR3 loop spans 15 amino acids. Germline V gene lookup returns CDR1 MNHEY and CDR2 SVGAGI. Trimming cost V 2 bases and J 6 bases, with 14 bases left between them.

This clonotype was counted only a few times. The chain has TRBV12-3 or TRBV12-4 and TRBJ1-2; a possible D gene is TRBD1 (6 bases). This CDR3 spans 16 amino acids. V lost 6 bases, J lost 8 bases, and 25 bases lay in between. CDR3: CASSSILQGPSGGYTF. In DNA, the CDR3 is TGTGCCAGCAGCTCAATATTACAGGGCCCTAGCGGCGGCTACACCTTC.

This rearrangement joins TRBV9 to TRBJ1-2; the D is unclear. CDR1 and CDR2 (germline): SGDLS, YYNGEE. The CDR3 sequence is 15 residues long. V was clipped by 4 bases and J by 5 bases, with 18 bases between them. The CDR3 DNA sequence: TGTGCCAGCAGCTCTAATTCGCCTAGGGAGTATGGCTACACCTTC. This encodes CASSSNSPREYGYTF.

This chain links TRBV6-2 or TRBV6-3 with TRBJ2-2; 12 bases fit TRBD2. The CDR3 has 20 amino acids. V lost 5 bases and J lost 0; bases outside the gene matches: 13. Germline V gene data show CDR1 as MNHEY and CDR2 as SVGEGT. The CDR3 sequence: CASSRPTSGRWYANTGELFF. As DNA, the CDR3 is TGTGCCAGCAGTCGACCGACTAGCGGGAGATGGTACGCGAACACCGGGGAGCTGTTTTTT.

This clonotype came up many times. CDR3 in amino acids: CSGRHGTEAFF. CDR3 DNA sequence: TGCAGCGGCCGACATGGAACTGAAGCTTTCTTT. The V and J genes are TRBV29-1 and TRBJ1-1; D is uncertain. V dropped 7 bases and J dropped 5 bases, with 11 bases sitting between them. Germline V gene sequence: CDR1 SQVTM, CDR2 ANQGSEA. This CDR3 contains 11 residues.

On this clonotype: This may stem from a read error, because a much larger clone lies one nucleotide away. The gene calls are TRBV7-9 and TRBJ2-7; D gene unclear. Germline CDR1 SEHNR, CDR2 FQNEAQ (reference sequence). This CDR3 has 13 amino acids. The CDR3 bases are TGTGTCAGCAGCTCCGGTCGTTTTTACGAGCAGTACTTC. Translation: CVSSSGRFYEQYF.

This clonotype was detected only a few times. The chain combines TRBV28 with TRBJ1-2, with D perhaps TRBD1 (5 bases). The CDR3 has 13 amino acids. With 5 bases removed from V and 8 bases from J, the gap between germline ends came to 15 bases. Germline V CDR1 and CDR2: MDHEN, SYDVKM. Here the CDR3 DNA reads TGTGCCAGCAGTCCCCTGGGGGGGTTGGGCTACACCTTC. Amino acid sequence: CASSPLGGLGYTF.

The genes are TRBV29-1 and TRBJ2-2; D unclear. V shed 4 bases and J shed 3 bases, with 12 bases lying between them. CDR3 length: 14 residues. Germline V gene data show CDR1 as SQVTM and CDR2 as ANQGSEA. The CDR3 DNA sequence: TGCAGCGTTGGGCTCGCTAGGCACACCGGGGAGCTGTTTTTT. It yields the protein CSVGLARHTGELFF.

This clonotype was counted many times. The rearrangement uses TRBV6-5 and TRBJ2-7, with D uncertain. The germline V and J ends were trimmed by 4 bases and 2 bases, with 12 bases remaining between them. This CDR3 is 14 amino acids long. Looked up from germline, CDR1 is MNHEY and CDR2 is SVGAGI. The chain's CDR3 is CASSLTGQPYEQYF. The CDR3 nucleotides are TGTGCCAGCAGTTTGACCGGGCAACCCTACGAGCAGTACTTC.

The CDR3 here is CASSYTEIGQYF. The CDR3 nucleotides are TGTGCCAGCAGTTATACCGAGATCGGGCAGTACTTC. V gene TRBV7-9 combines with J gene TRBJ2-7; D remains unclear. This CDR3 spans 12 amino acids. The V and J ends lost 6 bases and 9 bases respectively, with 15 bases between them. Germline CDR1 is SEHNR and CDR2 is FQNEAQ (reference sequence).

Turning to this clonotype: A read error may explain this, as a much larger clone is one base away. V and J are TRBV10-3 and TRBJ2-2; possibly TRBD1 or TRBD2 for D (5 bases each). The CDR3 sequence is 15 residues long. The V end lost 10 bases, the J end lost 0 bases, and 15 bases lay between the germline ends. The germline V gene has CDR1 ENHRY and CDR2 SYGVKD. The CDR3 DNA is TGTGCCACCATTCCGGGACCAGCGAACACCGGGGAGCTGTTTTTT. As protein: CATIPGPANTGELFF.

This clonotype was seen at least ten times. The J gene is TRBJ1-2, the V gene TRBV20-1; TRBD1 aligns across 8 bases. There are 14 residues in the CDR3. Germline loops: CDR1 DFQATT, CDR2 SNEGSKA (reference sequence). V gave up 6 bases and J gave up 4 bases; unmatched junction bases: 10. CDR3 sequence (DNA): TGCAGTGCGCCTAACAGGGGGGAAAGCTATGGCTACACCTTC. Translation gives CSAPNRGESYGYTF.

A note on this clonotype: A much more abundant neighbour one base away suggests this may be a read error. The chain couples TRBV4-2 to TRBJ1-4; TRBD1 is a possible D gene (6 bases). With 5 bases removed from V and 6 bases from J, the gap between germline ends came to 16 bases. This CDR3 contains 15 residues. Germline loops: CDR1 LGHNA, CDR2 YNFKEQ. The CDR3 loop reads CASSVERDTDEKLFF. The CDR3 bases are TGTGCCAGCAGCGTCGAGAGGGACACCGATGAAAAACTGTTTTTT.

This rearrangement joins TRBV7-8 to TRBJ2-7, with 14 bases aligning to TRBD2. CDR3 size: 14 residues. The V gene's germline CDR1 is SGHVS and CDR2 FQNEAQ. Trimming at V came to 7 bases and at J to 6 bases, leaving 5 bases not matched to a gene. The CDR3 DNA is TGTGCCAGCAATTTCGGGACTAGCGGGAGCGAGCAGTACTTC. It codes for CASNFGTSGSEQYF. Full variable domain (remainder filled in from reference TRBV7-8 and TRBJ2-7): GAGVSQSPRYKVAKRGQDVALRCDPISGHVSLFWYQQALGQGPEFLTYFQNEAQLDKSGLPSDRFFAERPEGSVSTLKIQRTQQEDSAVYLCASNFGTSGSEQYFGPGTRLTVT.

For the CDR3, the DNA is TGTGCCAGCAGCTTATTGGGGTTTGCAACTAATGAAAAACTGTTTTTT. The encoded protein is CASSLLGFATNEKLFF. V gene TRBV7-2 combines with J gene TRBJ1-4; D call uncertain. There are 16 residues in the CDR3. V lost 2 bases to trimming and J lost 0 bases, with 10 bases between them. Germline CDR1 and CDR2: SGHTA and FQGNSA.

The J gene is TRBJ1-4, the V gene TRBV6-2 or TRBV6-3, with TRBD1 identical over 7 bases. The CDR3 consists of 15 residues. Losses at the gene ends were 5 bases for V and 0 bases for J; bases not matched to a gene: 3. Looked up from germline, CDR1 is MNHEY and CDR2 is SVGEGT. The CDR3 DNA reads TGTGCCAGCAGTCGGGACAGCGCAACTAATGAAAAACTGTTTTTT. This codes for CASSRDSATNEKLFF.

This clonotype was counted at least ten times. V usage is TRBV4-2 and J usage is TRBJ2-5, with 9 bases that match TRBD2. Germline V lookup: CDR1 LGHNA, CDR2 YNFKEQ. The CDR3 spans 16 residues. V trimming: 0 bases; J trimming: 2 bases; junction bases outside the gene matches: 4. The CDR3 sequence: CASSQDVAGGQETQYF. DNA for the CDR3: TGTGCCAGCAGCCAAGATGTGGCGGGAGGGCAAGAGACCCAGTACTTC.